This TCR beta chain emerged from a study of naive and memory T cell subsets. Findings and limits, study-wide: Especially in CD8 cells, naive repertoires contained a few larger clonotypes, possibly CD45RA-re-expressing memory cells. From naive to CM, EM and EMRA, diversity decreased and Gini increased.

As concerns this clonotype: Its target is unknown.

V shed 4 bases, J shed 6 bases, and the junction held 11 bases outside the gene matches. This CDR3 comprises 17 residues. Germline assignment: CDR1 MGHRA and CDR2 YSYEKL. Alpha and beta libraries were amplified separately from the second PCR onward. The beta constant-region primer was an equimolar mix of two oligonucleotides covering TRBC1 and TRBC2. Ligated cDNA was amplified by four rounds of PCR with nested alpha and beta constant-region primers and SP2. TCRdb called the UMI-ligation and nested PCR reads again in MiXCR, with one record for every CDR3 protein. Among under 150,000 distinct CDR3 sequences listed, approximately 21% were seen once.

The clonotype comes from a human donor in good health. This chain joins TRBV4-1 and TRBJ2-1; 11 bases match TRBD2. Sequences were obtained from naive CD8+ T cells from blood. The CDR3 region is CASSPSLYSGRGNEQFF. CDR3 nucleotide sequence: TGCGCCAGCAGCCCTTCACTCTATAGCGGGAGGGGCAATGAGCAGTTCTTC.